Included here is one T cell receptor beta chain sequence, with context. Its antigen remains unidentified. The CDR3 is made up of 14 amino acids. Trimming took 6 bases from V and 4 from J; bases not matched to a gene: 6. The germline gives CDR1 MDHEN, CDR2 SYDVKM. Samples underwent the assay at deep level. Here immunoSEQ multiplex PCR was the method, and the copy in TCRdb shows in-frame clones only, minus some. The data contain some 500,000 clones, around 77% of them seen just once; the ten biggest clones take up more than 10%. The record originates from a study of shared clonotypes between healthy human individuals. Broader study findings: How much donors shared clonotypes was expected to be affected by sequencing depth.

The rearrangement uses TRBV28 and TRBJ2-1; 7 bases are shared with TRBD2. This receptor was identified in a woman aged 40 to 50 in good health. Some clones in this sample may be carry-over from other donors' samples. The material sequenced was PBMCs. For the CDR3, the DNA is TGTGCCAGCAGACCCCCGGGGGGTTACAATGAGCAGTTCTTC. It translates to CASRPPGGYNEQFF.